Listed here are 9 T cell receptor beta chains from one sample, sequenced in a study of cytomegalovirus exposure and HLA in healthy donors. Measured with immunoSEQ multiplex PCR; TCRdb has only the in-frame clones, and not every one. The sample has under 75,000 clones; 85% to 95% are singletons. Material: PBMCs. The receptor set was obtained from a man between 18 and 29 years old in good health and CMV-seropositive.

About this clone: Mismatch with germline at one junction end may stem from a read error. Written as DNA, the CDR3 is TGTGCCAGTAGTGTAGACAGGGACTATGGCTACACCTTC. Its protein is CASSVDRDYGYTF. This rearrangement joins TRBV19 to TRBJ1-2, with 7 bases identical to TRBD1. Germline lookup yields CDR1 LNHDA and CDR2 SQIVND (reference sequence). The CDR3 is 13 amino acids.

This clone showed up just once. This chain connects TRBV9 to TRBJ2-3, with TRBD2 matching 11 bases. After removal of 3 bases from V and 5 bases from J, the junction contained 5 bases not matched to a gene. The germline gives CDR1 SGDLS, CDR2 YYNGEE. The CDR3 consists of 15 residues. The CDR3 region is CASSALLAGGDTQYF. The CDR3 DNA reads as TGTGCCAGCAGCGCCCTTCTAGCGGGAGGAGATACGCAGTATTTT.

By share, this clone counts as medium-sized. The gene calls are TRBV6-4 and TRBJ2-1, with 10 bases lining up with TRBD1. CDR3 length: 15 amino acids. Per germline, CDR1 MRHNA and CDR2 SNTAGT. V dropped 8 bases and J dropped 3; count of bases not matched to a gene: 7. For the CDR3, the DNA is TGTGCCAGCGCTGCCGGGACAGGGGACTACAATGAGCAGTTCTTC. This gives the protein CASAAGTGDYNEQFF.

V and J are TRBV5-6 and TRBJ2-5; 9 bases align to TRBD1. The CDR3 runs to 15 residues. The V and J ends lost 4 bases and 5 bases, in that order; junction bases with no gene match: 9. In germline, CDR1 is SGHDT, CDR2 YYEEEE. The CDR3 reads CASSPPQGAGETQYF. The CDR3 coding sequence is TGTGCCAGCAGCCCTCCACAGGGGGCTGGTGAGACCCAGTACTTC.

This chain joins TRBV5-1 and TRBJ1-2; D not resolved. V was shortened by 3 bases and J by 8 bases, with 11 bases between the two germline ends. The CDR3 loop spans 12 amino acids. Looked up from germline, CDR1 is SGHRS and CDR2 is YFSETQ. The DNA for the CDR3 is TGCGCCAGCAGCTCAACCCGGGAAGGCTACACCTTC. It encodes CASSSTREGYTF.

This chain uses TRBV15 with TRBJ1-2, with D possibly matching TRBD1 (5 bases). The CDR3 totals 15 residues. Trimming took off 0 bases at V and 8 bases at J, with 16 bases between the two ends. Germline V lookup: CDR1 LNHNV, CDR2 YYDKDF (reference sequence). The CDR3 is CATSRDRGLGAGYTF. Here the CDR3 DNA reads TGTGCCACCAGCAGAGATCGGGGGTTAGGTGCCGGCTACACCTTC.

The chain joins TRBV15 to TRBJ1-3; possible D gene TRBD1, 6 bases. In germline, CDR1 is LNHNV, CDR2 YYDKDF (reference sequence). V gave up 1 base and J gave up 8 bases, with 12 bases separating them. The CDR3 totals 14 residues. CDR3 sequence reads: CATSRGSGGDTIYF. In nucleotides, the CDR3 is TGTGCCACCAGCAGAGGAAGTGGGGGCGACACCATATATTTT. Filled out from reference TRBV15 and TRBJ1-3, the complete variable domain reads DAMVIQNPRYQVTQFGKPVTLSCSQTLNHNVMYWYQQKSSQAPKLLFHYYDKDFNNEADTPDNFQSRRPNTSFCFLDIRSPGLGDTAMYLCATSRGSGGDTIYFGEGSWLTVV.

This chain uses TRBV5-1 with TRBJ2-7; 9 bases match TRBD1. The CDR3 covers 14 residues. Germline V lookup: CDR1 SGHRS, CDR2 YFSETQ. Unmatched junction bases numbered 4, after V lost 4 bases and J lost 2 bases. The CDR3 coding sequence is TGCGCCAGCAGCAGCACAGGGGGCCCCTACGAGCAGTACTTC. Translating gives CASSSTGGPYEQYF.

The chain carries TRBV5-6 and TRBJ1-4; D may be TRBD1 (6 bases). The germline V gene has CDR1 SGHDT and CDR2 YYEEEE. This CDR3 has 15 residues. V dropped 4 bases and J dropped 6 bases, with 16 bases sitting between them. CDR3: CASSPYRGSYEKLFF. Here the CDR3 DNA reads TGTGCCAGCAGCCCGTATAGGGGGTCGTATGAAAAACTGTTTTTT.